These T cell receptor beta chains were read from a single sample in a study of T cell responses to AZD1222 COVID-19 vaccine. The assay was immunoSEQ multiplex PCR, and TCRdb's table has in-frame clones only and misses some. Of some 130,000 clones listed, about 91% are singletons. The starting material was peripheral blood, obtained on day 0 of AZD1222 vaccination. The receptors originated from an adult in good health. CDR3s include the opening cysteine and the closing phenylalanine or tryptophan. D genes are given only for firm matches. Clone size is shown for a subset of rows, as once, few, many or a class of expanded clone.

DNA: TGTGCCACCAGCAGGGGGGAGGGCAGCACAGATACGCAGTATTTT; CDR3: CATSRGEGSTDTQYF; D: TRBD2; size: few; J: TRBJ2-3; V: TRBV15
DNA: TGTGCCAGCAGCTTAGGCGCCAGCGGGTCGCGCACAGATACGCAGTATTTT; CDR3: CASSLGASGSRTDTQYF; D: -; size: -; J: TRBJ2-3; V: TRBV7-2
DNA: TGTGCCAGCAGCCAAGATGGAATATGGACTAGCGGGAGTGGTGAGCAGTTCTTC; CDR3: CASSQDGIWTSGSGEQFF; D: TRBD2; size: -; J: TRBJ2-1; V: TRBV14
DNA: TGTGCCAGCAGGACTACTAGCAATCAGCCCCAGCATTTT; CDR3: CASRTTSNQPQHF; D: -; size: few; J: TRBJ1-5; V: TRBV2
DNA: TGTGCCTGGAGCGCGCGAGGTGCGTCCACAGATACGCAGTATTTT; CDR3: CAWSARGASTDTQYF; D: -; size: -; J: TRBJ2-3; V: TRBV30
DNA: TGTGCCAGCAGCGCCGACAGGTTCCAATACAATGAGCAGTTCTTC; CDR3: CASSADRFQYNEQFF; D: -; size: -; J: TRBJ2-1; V: TRBV27
DNA: TGTGCCAGCTGCCTGACGACAGGGGGCGGCTACACCTTC; CDR3: CASCLTTGGGYTF; D: TRBD1; size: -; J: TRBJ1-2; V: TRBV12-3/TRBV12-4
DNA: TGTGCCAGCAGCCAAATCCTAGCAAGGGCTCAAGGCGGGGAGCTGTTTTTT; CDR3: CASSQILARAQGGELFF; D: -; size: -; J: TRBJ2-2; V: TRBV4-2
DNA: TGTGCCAGCAGTTTCAGGGACGGAAATGGCTACACCTTC; CDR3: CASSFRDGNGYTF; D: -; size: -; J: TRBJ1-2; V: TRBV27
DNA: TGTGCCACCAGTGATTTAAGACAGGGGACCGGGGAGCTGTTTTTT; CDR3: CATSDLRQGTGELFF; D: TRBD1; size: -; J: TRBJ2-2; V: TRBV24-1
DNA: TGTGCCAGCAGTTCCGACAAGAACACTGAAGCTTTCTTT; CDR3: CASSSDKNTEAFF; D: -; size: -; J: TRBJ1-1; V: TRBV27
DNA: TGTGCCAGTAGTATAGTAGGGGGCACTGAAGCTTTCTTT; CDR3: CASSIVGGTEAFF; D: -; size: -; J: TRBJ1-1; V: TRBV19
DNA: TGTGCCACCAGCAGTCCCGGCCAGACCCAGTACTTC; CDR3: CATSSPGQTQYF; D: -; size: -; J: TRBJ2-5; V: TRBV15
DNA: TGCAGCCTCCGGATGGGAGGCGAGCAGACCCAGTACTTC; CDR3: CSLRMGGEQTQYF; D: -; size: -; J: TRBJ2-5; V: TRBV29-1
DNA: TGTGCAACCGGGGGAAGGGGGGCTGCAACAGATACGCAGTATTTT; CDR3: CATGGRGAATDTQYF; D: -; size: -; J: TRBJ2-3; V: TRBV12-2
DNA: TGCGCCAGCAGCTCCGGACTAGCGGAAGAGACCCAGTACTTC; CDR3: CASSSGLAEETQYF; D: TRBD2; size: -; J: TRBJ2-5; V: TRBV5-1
DNA: TGTGCCAGCAAAGGCCCAGGGGTAGGCCAGCCCCAGCATTTT; CDR3: CASKGPGVGQPQHF; D: -; size: -; J: TRBJ1-5; V: TRBV6-5
DNA: TGCAGTGTGAAAGGGACCGGGGAGCTGTTTTTT; CDR3: CSVKGTGELFF; D: -; size: -; J: TRBJ2-2; V: TRBV29-1
DNA: TGTGCCAGTAGAGCCCGGATTAACACCGGGGAGCTGTTTTTT; CDR3: CASRARINTGELFF; D: -; size: -; J: TRBJ2-2; V: TRBV19
DNA: TGTGCCAGCAGCCAAGGGGACAGGGGTTTGGGCACTGAAGCTTTCTTT; CDR3: CASSQGDRGLGTEAFF; D: TRBD1; size: -; J: TRBJ1-1; V: TRBV4-2
DNA: TGTGCCACCAGTGATATCGTAACTGGATTGGGAGATACGCAGTATTTT; CDR3: CATSDIVTGLGDTQYF; D: -; size: -; J: TRBJ2-3; V: TRBV24-1
DNA: TGTGCCAGCAGCCCCACTACAGATACGCAGTATTTT; CDR3: CASSPTTDTQYF; D: -; size: -; J: TRBJ2-3; V: TRBV9
DNA: TGTGCCAGTAGTGTCCGGGGTTTGGGAAACACCATATATTTT; CDR3: CASSVRGLGNTIYF; D: -; size: -; J: TRBJ1-3; V: TRBV19
DNA: TGCAGTGCTAGTAAGCACGAGCAGTACTTC; CDR3: CSASKHEQYF; D: -; size: -; J: TRBJ2-7; V: TRBV20-1
DNA: TGTGCCAGCACCGGCGGGTCGTCCGGGGGGTCACCCCTCCACTTT; CDR3: CASTGGSSGGSPLHF; D: -; size: -; J: TRBJ1-6; V: TRBV6-5
DNA: TGTGCCAGCAGCTCCGCTTCGGGGACTATTGGAGGAGAGACCCAGTACTTC; CDR3: CASSSASGTIGGETQYF; D: TRBD2; size: -; J: TRBJ2-5; V: TRBV7-9
DNA: TGTGCCTGGAATGGGGACAGGGGCGTGAGCACTGAAGCTTTCTTT; CDR3: CAWNGDRGVSTEAFF; D: TRBD1; size: -; J: TRBJ1-1; V: TRBV30
DNA: TGTGCCAGCAGTGAGTACAACACTGAAGCTTTCTTT; CDR3: CASSEYNTEAFF; D: -; size: -; J: TRBJ1-1; V: TRBV6-1
DNA: TGTGCCAGCAGCCCGCCGGGGGCTGAAGCTTTCTTT; CDR3: CASSPPGAEAFF; D: -; size: -; J: TRBJ1-1; V: TRBV7-3
DNA: TGCGCCAGCAGCTTGACCTTAGCGGACACTAGCACAGATACGCAGTATTTT; CDR3: CASSLTLADTSTDTQYF; D: -; size: -; J: TRBJ2-3; V: TRBV5-1
DNA: TGCGCCAGCAGCCAATCAACAGGGAGCACTGAAGCTTTCTTT; CDR3: CASSQSTGSTEAFF; D: -; size: few; J: TRBJ1-1; V: TRBV4-3
DNA: TGTGCCAGCAGTTGGGGGGAATGGGAGACCCAGTACTTC; CDR3: CASSWGEWETQYF; D: -; size: -; J: TRBJ2-5; V: TRBV6-5
DNA: TGTGCCAGCAGCCTAGACTGGAACACCGGGGAGCTGTTTTTT; CDR3: CASSLDWNTGELFF; D: -; size: -; J: TRBJ2-2; V: TRBV14
DNA: TGTGCCAGTAGTATAGAATGGGGTCAGCCCCAGCATTTT; CDR3: CASSIEWGQPQHF; D: -; size: -; J: TRBJ1-5; V: TRBV19
DNA: TGTGCCACATCCTTGCAGGAGAACTATGGCTACACCTTC; CDR3: CATSLQENYGYTF; D: -; size: -; J: TRBJ1-2; V: TRBV19
DNA: TGTGCCAGTAGCCCCTGGTTAGGACAGGGCCCGTCGAACACTGAAGCTTTCTTT; CDR3: CASSPWLGQGPSNTEAFF; D: TRBD1; size: few; J: TRBJ1-1; V: TRBV19
DNA: TGTGCCAGCAGCTTTCCCCCGGGGGCACGCACTGAAGCTTTCTTT; CDR3: CASSFPPGARTEAFF; D: -; size: -; J: TRBJ1-1; V: TRBV7-8
DNA: TGTGCCAGCAGCCCGGATGTCACAGGGGCCTTGAACACTGAAGCTTTCTTT; CDR3: CASSPDVTGALNTEAFF; D: TRBD1; size: few; J: TRBJ1-1; V: TRBV5-6
DNA: TGTGCCAGCAGCCAAGATAGGCAGGGAGGGACTGAAGCTTTCTTT; CDR3: CASSQDRQGGTEAFF; D: -; size: once; J: TRBJ1-1; V: TRBV3-1/TRBV3-2
DNA: TGCGCCAGCAGCCGCGCTCTCTCCGGGGGGAACTATGGCTACACCTTC; CDR3: CASSRALSGGNYGYTF; D: -; size: -; J: TRBJ1-2; V: TRBV4-3
DNA: TGTGCCATCAGTGAGGCGGCGGTGAGCTCCTACGAGCAGTACTTC; CDR3: CAISEAAVSSYEQYF; D: -; size: -; J: TRBJ2-7; V: TRBV10-3
DNA: TGTGCCAGTACTCTCGAGGGGACAAACTATGGCTACACCTTC; CDR3: CASTLEGTNYGYTF; D: -; size: once; J: TRBJ1-2; V: TRBV19
DNA: TGTGCCAGCAGTGCGTCCGGGACAGGGTTCGTCTATGGCTACACCTTC; CDR3: CASSASGTGFVYGYTF; D: TRBD1; size: -; J: TRBJ1-2; V: TRBV2
DNA: TGCGCCAGCAGCTGGGAGGGTGGGACAGATACGCAGTATTTT; CDR3: CASSWEGGTDTQYF; D: TRBD2; size: -; J: TRBJ2-3; V: TRBV5-1
DNA: TGTGCCAGCAGAAGACAGCCTAGCACAGATACGCAGTATTTT; CDR3: CASRRQPSTDTQYF; D: -; size: -; J: TRBJ2-3; V: TRBV3-1/TRBV3-2
DNA: TGTGCCAGCAGCTTGGGGACCTTGTGGGAGAGCAATCAGCCCCAGCATTTT; CDR3: CASSLGTLWESNQPQHF; D: -; size: -; J: TRBJ1-5; V: TRBV5-8
DNA: TGTGCCAGTAGGCAGGGTTTCGGGAACACTGAAGCTTTCTTT; CDR3: CASRQGFGNTEAFF; D: -; size: -; J: TRBJ1-1; V: TRBV19
DNA: TGTGCCAGCAGCTTAGGAGGACCTAACTATGGCTACACCTTC; CDR3: CASSLGGPNYGYTF; D: -; size: -; J: TRBJ1-2; V: TRBV7-2
DNA: TGTGCCAGCAGTCCGCGCGGACGGACTAGCGAGTCTCACAATGAGCAGTTCTTC; CDR3: CASSPRGRTSESHNEQFF; D: TRBD2; size: once; J: TRBJ2-1; V: TRBV6-2/TRBV6-3
DNA: TGTGCCAGCAGCTTAGGTCCCGAGCTTGAAGCTTTCTTT; CDR3: CASSLGPELEAFF; D: -; size: -; J: TRBJ1-1; V: TRBV7-2
DNA: TGTGCCAGCAGTGATAGGATCGGAGCCCCGTACCAAGAGACCCAGTACTTC; CDR3: CASSDRIGAPYQETQYF; D: -; size: -; J: TRBJ2-5; V: TRBV2
DNA: TGTGCCAGCAAGTTTCTCGCAGGGGCGCAAGAGACCCAGTACTTC; CDR3: CASKFLAGAQETQYF; D: -; size: -; J: TRBJ2-5; V: TRBV11-1
DNA: TGTGCCAGCAGCCCATATAGCGGGGGCACAGATACGCAGTATTTT; CDR3: CASSPYSGGTDTQYF; D: TRBD2; size: -; J: TRBJ2-3; V: TRBV3-1/TRBV3-2
DNA: TGTGCCACCAGCAGAGTAGGAACAGCCAATCAGCCCCAGCATTTT; CDR3: CATSRVGTANQPQHF; D: -; size: -; J: TRBJ1-5; V: TRBV15
DNA: TGTGCCAGTAGTATGGAGCTAGCGGGAGGTTGGTGGAGCACCGGGGAGCTGTTTTTT; CDR3: CASSMELAGGWWSTGELFF; D: TRBD2; size: -; J: TRBJ2-2; V: TRBV19
DNA: TGTGCCAGCAGTTACCAACAGGGACTATACGAGCAGTACTTC; CDR3: CASSYQQGLYEQYF; D: -; size: -; J: TRBJ2-7; V: TRBV6-5